The following is a T cell receptor (beta chain) sequence with its context. Its cognate antigen has yet to be identified. No clone much larger than this one lies a single base away; base qualities are absent. High-throughput TCR beta sequencing profiled peripheral blood CD8+ and CD4+ T cells from healthy donors, Susac syndrome patients and multiple sclerosis patients. The Susac syndrome patients fulfilled recently defined diagnostic criteria for definite or probable disease. CD8+ TEMRA cells were enriched by FACS, while bulk CD8+ and CD4+ T cells were purified by magnetic negative isolation. Blood was collected in EDTA tubes and processed within 24 hours, with PBMCs isolated through density gradient centrifugation. PBMCs destined for TCR sequencing were cryopreserved in liquid nitrogen and later thawed in a 37 °C water bath. The sorted or isolated CD4+, CD8+ and CD8+ TEMRA cells reached a purity of at least 90%.

The source of the sample is a study of CD8 T cells in Susac syndrome (dated by TCRdb to between 2018 and 2021). General notes on the study: Of the Susac syndrome patients who were sequenced, eight were in clinical remission while roughly 6 had clinically active disease. At blood withdrawal, Susac syndrome patients were therapy-naive, treated with corticosteroids (with IVIg additionally given to some), or treated with IVIg alone. Repertoire sequencing was used to test whether CD8+ T cell activation and differentiation in Susac syndrome was antigen driven.

Overall study outcomes, separate from this receptor: The CD4+ T cell repertoire of patients with Susac syndrome showed no detectable clonal expansion. The number of individuals in the TCR sequencing and HLA analysis was recognized as being relatively small.

CDR1 and CDR2 (LGHDT, YNNKEL) derive from the germline V gene (reference sequence). The CDR3 sequence holds 20 residues, the cysteine and phenylalanine included. Only the CDR3 part of the read is kept: 60 bases, read in frame from the first base. Germline trimming: 0 bases from V, 5 bases from J; junction bases outside gene matches: 11. RNA was extracted using the RNeasy kit, and roughly 0.5 to 1 microgram was reverse transcribed with random hexamers. The immunoSEQ multiplex PCR assay, covering 54 Vbeta and 13 Jbeta segments, was used to amplify TCR beta CDR3 regions. PCR amplification bias was corrected by using a synthetic template baseline for primer optimization and computational correction. The published analysis was carried out like this. Reads were assigned to V, D and J genes according to IMGT and analyzed in immunoSEQ Analyzer, with only productive sequences retained. Clonality was computed as one minus Shannon entropy normalized by log2 of the number of productive unique sequences. Public and private clones were assessed among the 100 most prevalent clones of each patient and control. Clones were defined as Susac-specific when absent from the healthy and MS cohorts, from 1052 published viral clones and from other ImmuneACCESS disease sequences. TCRdb itself trimmed the public reads at Q25 with fastp, ran MiXCR and retained productive beta chains. CDR3 protein sequences are deduplicated, and each keeps its most common genes and DNA. TCRdb's processing, not the authors' own work, is the source of the V and J calls. This sample gives roughly 220,000 distinct CDR3 sequences in total; 94% of them show up just once. The ten largest clones add up to under 0.2% of the sample.

The receptor was derived from a human donor with Susac syndrome. Recombination joined TRBV3-1 with TRBJ2-1; a stretch of 15 junction bases matches TRBD2. Sequenced: CD4+ T cells from PBMCs. The sequence in DNA is TGTGCCAGCAGCCAAGATCACCGCCCGGGACTAGCGGGGGGCAACAATGAGCAGTTCTTC. This translates into CASSQDHRPGLAGGNNEQFF.